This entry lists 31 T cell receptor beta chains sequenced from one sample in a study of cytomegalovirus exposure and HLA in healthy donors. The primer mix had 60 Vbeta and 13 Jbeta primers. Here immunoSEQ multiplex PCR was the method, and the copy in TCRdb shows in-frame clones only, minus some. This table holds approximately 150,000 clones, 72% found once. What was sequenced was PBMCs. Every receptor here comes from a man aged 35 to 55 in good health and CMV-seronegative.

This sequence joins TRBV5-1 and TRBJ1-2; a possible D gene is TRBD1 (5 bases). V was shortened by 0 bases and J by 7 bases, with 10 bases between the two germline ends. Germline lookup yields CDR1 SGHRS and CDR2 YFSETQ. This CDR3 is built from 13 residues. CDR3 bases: TGCGCCAGCAGCTTGGCGGGGGAGGCTGGCTACACCTTC. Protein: CASSLAGEAGYTF.

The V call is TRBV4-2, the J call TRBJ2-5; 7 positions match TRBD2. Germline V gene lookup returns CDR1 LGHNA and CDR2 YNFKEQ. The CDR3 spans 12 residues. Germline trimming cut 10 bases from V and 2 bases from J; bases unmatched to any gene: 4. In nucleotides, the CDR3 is TGTGCCAACGGGGGGAATCAAGAGACCCAGTACTTC. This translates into CANGGNQETQYF.

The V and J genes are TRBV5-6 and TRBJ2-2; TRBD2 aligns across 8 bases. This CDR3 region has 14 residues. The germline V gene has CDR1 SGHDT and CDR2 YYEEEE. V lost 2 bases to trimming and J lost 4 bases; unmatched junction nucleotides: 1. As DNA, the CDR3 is TGTGCCAGCAGCTTAGCGGGGGTCACCGGGGAGCTGTTTTTT. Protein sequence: CASSLAGVTGELFF.

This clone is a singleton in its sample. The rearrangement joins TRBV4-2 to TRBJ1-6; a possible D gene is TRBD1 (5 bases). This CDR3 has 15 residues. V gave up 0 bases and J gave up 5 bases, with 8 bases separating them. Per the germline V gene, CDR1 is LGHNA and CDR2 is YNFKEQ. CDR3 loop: CASSQDGAHNSPLHF. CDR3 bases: TGTGCCAGCAGCCAAGATGGGGCCCATAATTCACCCCTCCACTTT.

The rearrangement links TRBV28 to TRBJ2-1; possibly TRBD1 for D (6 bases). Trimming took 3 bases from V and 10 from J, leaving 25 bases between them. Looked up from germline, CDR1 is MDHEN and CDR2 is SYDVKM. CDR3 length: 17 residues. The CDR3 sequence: CASSLDGTKKMHWEQFF. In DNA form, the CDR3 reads TGTGCCAGCAGTTTGGACGGGACAAAAAAAATGCATTGGGAGCAGTTCTTC.

CDR3 sequence: CASSERDSGANVLTF. CDR3 in DNA: TGTGCCAGCAGTGAACGGGACTCTGGGGCCAACGTCCTGACTTTC. The chain links TRBV6-1 to TRBJ2-6, with a tentative D call TRBD2 (5 bases). Germline CDR1 reads MNHNS; CDR2 reads SASEGT. This CDR3 comprises 15 residues. Trimming stripped 2 bases from V and 0 bases from J, with 5 bases between.

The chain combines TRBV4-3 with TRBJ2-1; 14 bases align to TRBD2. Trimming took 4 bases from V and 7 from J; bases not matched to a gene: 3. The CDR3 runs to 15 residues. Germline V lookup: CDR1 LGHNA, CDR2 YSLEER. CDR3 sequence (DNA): TGCGCCAGCAGCCTAGGGACTAGCGGGAGTAATGAGCAGTTCTTC. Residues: CASSLGTSGSNEQFF.

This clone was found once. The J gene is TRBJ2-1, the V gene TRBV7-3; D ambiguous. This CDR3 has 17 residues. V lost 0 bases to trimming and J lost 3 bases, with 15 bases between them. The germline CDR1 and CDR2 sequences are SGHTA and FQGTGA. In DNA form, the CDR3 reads TGTGCCAGCAGCTTAACCCCGGGTTCTGAAATCTACAATGAGCAGTTCTTC. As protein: CASSLTPGSEIYNEQFF.

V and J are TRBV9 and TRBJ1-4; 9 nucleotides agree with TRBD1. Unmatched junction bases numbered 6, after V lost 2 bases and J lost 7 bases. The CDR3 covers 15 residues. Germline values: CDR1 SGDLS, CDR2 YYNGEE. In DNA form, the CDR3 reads TGTGCCAGCAGCGTCACAGGGGGCTCGGGTGAAAAACTGTTTTTT. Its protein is CASSVTGGSGEKLFF.

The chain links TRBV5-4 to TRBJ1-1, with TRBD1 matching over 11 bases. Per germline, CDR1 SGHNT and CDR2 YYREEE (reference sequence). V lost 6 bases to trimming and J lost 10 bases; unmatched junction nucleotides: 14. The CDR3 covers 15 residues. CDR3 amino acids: CASKLGRGGTGGAFF. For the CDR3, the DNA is TGTGCCAGCAAGCTTGGAAGAGGGGGGACAGGGGGAGCTTTCTTT.

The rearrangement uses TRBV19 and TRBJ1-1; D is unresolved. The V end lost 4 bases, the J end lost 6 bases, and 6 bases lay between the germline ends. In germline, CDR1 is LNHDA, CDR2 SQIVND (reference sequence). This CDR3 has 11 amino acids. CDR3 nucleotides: TGTGCCAGTAGTACCCGAGCTGAAGCTTTCTTT. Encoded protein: CASSTRAEAFF.

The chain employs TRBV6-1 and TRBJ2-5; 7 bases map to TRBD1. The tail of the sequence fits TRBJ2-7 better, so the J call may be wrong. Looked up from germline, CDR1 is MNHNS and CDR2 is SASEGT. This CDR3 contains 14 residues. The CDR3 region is CASSERDSSYEQYF. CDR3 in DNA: TGTGCCAGCAGTGAAAGGGACAGCTCCTACGAGCAGTACTTC.

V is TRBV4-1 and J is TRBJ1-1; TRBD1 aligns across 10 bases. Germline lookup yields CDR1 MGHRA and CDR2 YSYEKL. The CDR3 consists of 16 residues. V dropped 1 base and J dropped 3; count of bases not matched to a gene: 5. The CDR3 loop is CASSQVPGQGYTEAFF. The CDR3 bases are TGCGCCAGCAGCCAAGTCCCGGGACAGGGGTACACTGAAGCTTTCTTT.

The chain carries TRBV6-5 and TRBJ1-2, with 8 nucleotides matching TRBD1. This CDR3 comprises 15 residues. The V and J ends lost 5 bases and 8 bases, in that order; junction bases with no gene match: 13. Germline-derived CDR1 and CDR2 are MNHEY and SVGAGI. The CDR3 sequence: CASSRQGLPSGGYTF. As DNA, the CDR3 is TGTGCCAGCAGTCGACAGGGGCTCCCCTCGGGGGGCTACACCTTC.

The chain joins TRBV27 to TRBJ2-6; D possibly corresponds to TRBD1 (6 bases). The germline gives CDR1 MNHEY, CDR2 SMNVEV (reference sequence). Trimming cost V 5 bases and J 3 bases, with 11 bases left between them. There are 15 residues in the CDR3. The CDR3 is CASSVTGFGANVLTF. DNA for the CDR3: TGTGCCAGCAGTGTCACAGGGTTTGGGGCCAACGTCCTGACTTTC.

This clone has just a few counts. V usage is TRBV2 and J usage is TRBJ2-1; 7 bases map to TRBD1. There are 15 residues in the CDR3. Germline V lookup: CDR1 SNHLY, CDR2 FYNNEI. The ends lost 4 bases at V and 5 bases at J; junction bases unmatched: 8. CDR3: CASSVAQGENNEQFF. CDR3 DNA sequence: TGTGCCAGCAGTGTTGCTCAGGGGGAAAACAATGAGCAGTTCTTC.

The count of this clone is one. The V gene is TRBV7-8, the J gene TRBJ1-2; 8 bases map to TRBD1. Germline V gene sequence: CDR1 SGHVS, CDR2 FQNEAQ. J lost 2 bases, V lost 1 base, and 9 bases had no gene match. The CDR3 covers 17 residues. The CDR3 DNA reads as TGTGCCAGCAGCTTAGGGTACAGGGGGAACCGCAACTATGGCTACACCTTC. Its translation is CASSLGYRGNRNYGYTF.

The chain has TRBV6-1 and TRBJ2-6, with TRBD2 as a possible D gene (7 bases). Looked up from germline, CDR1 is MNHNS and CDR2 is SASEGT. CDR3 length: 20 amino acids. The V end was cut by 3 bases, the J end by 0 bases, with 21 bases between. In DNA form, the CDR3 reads TGTGCCAGCAGTGACATGGCTAAGGGGGGGGTTCTCTCTGGGGCCAACGTCCTGACTTTC. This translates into CASSDMAKGGVLSGANVLTF.

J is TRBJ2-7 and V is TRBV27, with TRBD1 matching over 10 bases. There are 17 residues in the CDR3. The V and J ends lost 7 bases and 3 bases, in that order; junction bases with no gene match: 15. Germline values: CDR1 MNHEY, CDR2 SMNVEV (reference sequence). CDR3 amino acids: CASTPDRGPGGVYEQYF. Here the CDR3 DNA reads TGTGCCAGCACCCCAGACAGGGGGCCAGGGGGAGTCTACGAGCAGTACTTC.

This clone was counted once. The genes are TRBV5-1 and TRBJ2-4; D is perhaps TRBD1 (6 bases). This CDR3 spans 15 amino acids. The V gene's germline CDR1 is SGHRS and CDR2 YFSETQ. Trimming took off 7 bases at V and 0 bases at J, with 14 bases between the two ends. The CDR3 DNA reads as TGCGCCAGCGTCGGACAGTTGCTAGCCAAAAACATTCAGTACTTC. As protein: CASVGQLLAKNIQYF.

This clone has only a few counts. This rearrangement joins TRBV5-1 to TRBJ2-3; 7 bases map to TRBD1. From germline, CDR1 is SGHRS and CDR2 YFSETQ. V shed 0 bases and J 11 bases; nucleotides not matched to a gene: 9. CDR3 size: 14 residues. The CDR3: CASSLVTGDSRQYF. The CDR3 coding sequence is TGCGCCAGCAGCTTGGTCACCGGGGACAGTCGGCAGTATTTT.

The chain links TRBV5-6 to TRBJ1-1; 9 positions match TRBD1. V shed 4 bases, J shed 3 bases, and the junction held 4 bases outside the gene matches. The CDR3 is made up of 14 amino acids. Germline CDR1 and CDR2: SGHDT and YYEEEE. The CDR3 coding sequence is TGTGCCAGCAGCCGACAGGGGGAGGACACTGAAGCTTTCTTT. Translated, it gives CASSRQGEDTEAFF.

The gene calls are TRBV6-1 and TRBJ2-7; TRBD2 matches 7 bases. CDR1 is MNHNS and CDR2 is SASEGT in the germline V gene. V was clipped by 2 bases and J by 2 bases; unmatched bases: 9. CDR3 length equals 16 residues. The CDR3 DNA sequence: TGTGCCAGCAGTGAATTTAAGCGGGGACTCACCTACGAGCAGTACTTC. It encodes CASSEFKRGLTYEQYF.

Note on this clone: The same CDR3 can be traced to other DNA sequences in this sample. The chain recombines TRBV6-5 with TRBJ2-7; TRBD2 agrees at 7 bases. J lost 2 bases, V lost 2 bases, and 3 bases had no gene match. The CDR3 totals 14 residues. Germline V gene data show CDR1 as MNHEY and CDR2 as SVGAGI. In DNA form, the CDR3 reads TGTGCCAGCAGTTACGGCGGGAGTACCTACGAGCAGTACTTC. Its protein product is CASSYGGSTYEQYF.

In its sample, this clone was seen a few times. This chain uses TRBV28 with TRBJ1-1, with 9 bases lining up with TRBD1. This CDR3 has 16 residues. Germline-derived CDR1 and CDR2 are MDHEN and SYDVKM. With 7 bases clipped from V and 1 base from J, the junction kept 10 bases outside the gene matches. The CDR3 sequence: CASTFPQGAKNTEAFF. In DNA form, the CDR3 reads TGTGCCAGCACCTTTCCACAGGGGGCAAAGAACACTGAAGCTTTCTTT. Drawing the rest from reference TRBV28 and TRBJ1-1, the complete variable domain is DVKVTQSSRYLVKRTGEKVFLECVQDMDHENMFWYRQDPGLGLRLIYFSYDVKMKEKGDIPEGYSVSREKKERFSLILESASTNQTSMYLCASTFPQGAKNTEAFFGQGTRLTVV.

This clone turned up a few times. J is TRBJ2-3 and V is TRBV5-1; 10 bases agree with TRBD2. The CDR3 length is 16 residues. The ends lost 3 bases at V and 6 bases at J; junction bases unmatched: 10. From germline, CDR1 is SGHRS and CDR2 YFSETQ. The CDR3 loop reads CASSSTSGVARDTQYF. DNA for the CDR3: TGCGCCAGCAGCTCAACTAGCGGGGTTGCACGGGATACGCAGTATTTT.

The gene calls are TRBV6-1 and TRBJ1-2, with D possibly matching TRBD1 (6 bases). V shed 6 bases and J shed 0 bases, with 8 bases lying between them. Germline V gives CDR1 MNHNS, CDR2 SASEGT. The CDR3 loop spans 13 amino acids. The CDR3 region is CASRDRSNYGYTF. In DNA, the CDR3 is TGTGCCAGCAGAGACAGGTCTAACTATGGCTACACCTTC.

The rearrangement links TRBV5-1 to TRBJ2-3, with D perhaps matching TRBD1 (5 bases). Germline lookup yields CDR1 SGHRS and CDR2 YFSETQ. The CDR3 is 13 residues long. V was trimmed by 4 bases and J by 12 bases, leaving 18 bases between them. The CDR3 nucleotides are TGCGCCAGCAGCACAAGTTCAGGGAAGGTTCAGTATTTT. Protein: CASSTSSGKVQYF.

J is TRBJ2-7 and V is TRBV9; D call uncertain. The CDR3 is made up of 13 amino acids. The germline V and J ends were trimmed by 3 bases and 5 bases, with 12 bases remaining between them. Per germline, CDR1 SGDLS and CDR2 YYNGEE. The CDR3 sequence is CASSASLADEQYF. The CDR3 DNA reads TGTGCCAGCAGCGCCTCACTCGCGGACGAGCAGTACTTC. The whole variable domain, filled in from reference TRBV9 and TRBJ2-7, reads DSGVTQTPKHLITATGQRVTLRCSPRSGDLSVYWYQQSLDQGLQFLIQYYNGEERAKGNILERFSAQQFPDLHSELNLSSLELGDSALYFCASSASLADEQYFGPGTRLTVT.

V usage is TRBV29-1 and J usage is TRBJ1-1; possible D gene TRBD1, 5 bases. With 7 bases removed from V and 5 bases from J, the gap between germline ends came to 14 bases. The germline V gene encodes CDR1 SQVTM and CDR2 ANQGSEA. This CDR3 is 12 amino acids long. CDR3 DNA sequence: TGCAGCGCTAGGGCCCAGGGAACTGAAGCTTTCTTT. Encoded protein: CSARAQGTEAFF.

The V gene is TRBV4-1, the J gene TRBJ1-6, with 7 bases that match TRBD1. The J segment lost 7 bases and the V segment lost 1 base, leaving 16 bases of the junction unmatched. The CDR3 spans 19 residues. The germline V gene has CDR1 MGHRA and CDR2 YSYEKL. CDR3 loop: CASSQVAFIGDRQNSPLHF. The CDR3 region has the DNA TGCGCCAGCAGCCAAGTGGCATTTATAGGGGACAGACAAAATTCACCCCTCCACTTT.